This T cell receptor beta chain stems from a study of technical replicates of blood from a handful of donors (TCRdb year 2017). Concerning this clone itself: Its binding antigen is unknown. Base qualities are not recorded, but no much larger clone differs from it by a single base.

The library relied on the immunoSEQ multiplex PCR assay. TCRdb re-hosts the immuneACCESS table, in-frame sequences only. Its copies lack some clones; in the studies checked, an unresolved V gene accounts for under half of them, and the cause for the rest is not known. The sample table records tens of thousands of clones; more than 90% of these occur just once. Of the sample, roughly 0.4% falls within the top ten clones. Sequences were obtained from T cells isolated from PBMCs. The origin of this receptor is a human donor in good health.

CDR3 sequence: CASNRGLAGALGGQFF. The sequence in DNA is TGTGCCAGTAACCGTGGACTAGCGGGAGCCCTTGGCGGGCAGTTCTTC. The sequence joins TRBV19 to TRBJ2-1; TRBD2 lines up with 13 middle nucleotides. The germline V gene encodes CDR1 LNHDA and CDR2 SQIVND (reference sequence). V ends up 7 bases short and J 12 bases short, with an unmatched junction base count of 15. From the cysteine up to the phenylalanine, the CDR3 has a length of 16 residues. The sequence is cut down to CDR3 DNA, 48 bases in frame from base 1. Reference TRBV19 and TRBJ2-1 proteins supply the regions before and after the CDR3; the full variable domain is: DGGITQSPKYLFRKEGQNVTLSCEQNLNHDAMYWYRQDPGQGLRLIYYSQIVNDFQKGDIAEGYSVSREKKESFPLTVTSAQKNPTAFYLCASNRGLAGALGGQFFGPGTRLTVL.